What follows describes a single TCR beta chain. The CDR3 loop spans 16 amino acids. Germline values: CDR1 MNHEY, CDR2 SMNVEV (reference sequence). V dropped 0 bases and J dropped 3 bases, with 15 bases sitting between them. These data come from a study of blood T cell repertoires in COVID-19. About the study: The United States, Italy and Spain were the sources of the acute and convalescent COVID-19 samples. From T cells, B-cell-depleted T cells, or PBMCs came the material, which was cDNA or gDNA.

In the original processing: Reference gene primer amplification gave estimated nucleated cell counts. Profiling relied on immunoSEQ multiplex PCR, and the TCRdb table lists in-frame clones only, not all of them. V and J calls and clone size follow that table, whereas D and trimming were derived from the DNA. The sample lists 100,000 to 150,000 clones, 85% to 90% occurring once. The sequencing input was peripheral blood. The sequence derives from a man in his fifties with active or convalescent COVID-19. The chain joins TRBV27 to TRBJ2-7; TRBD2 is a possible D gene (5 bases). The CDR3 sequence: CASSLSGSRAGYEQYF. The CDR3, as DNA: TGTGCCAGCAGTTTATCGGGATCGAGGGCGGGCTACGAGCAGTACTTC.